This T cell receptor beta chain was profiled in a study of blood T cell repertoires in COVID-19. Original processing methods: For nucleated cells, counts were estimated from reference gene primer amplification. The protocol was immunoSEQ multiplex PCR, while the TCRdb copy is restricted to in-frame clones and leaves out a portion. V and J calls and clone size are given by that table; D and trimming were obtained from the DNA. Of 180,000 or so clones in the sample, about 83% were seen once. V was trimmed by 2 bases and J by 0 bases, leaving 17 bases between them. The CDR3 runs 17 residues. From germline, CDR1 is KGHSH and CDR2 LQKENI.

This TCR came from a person aged 65 to 79 with COVID-19, enrolled during active disease. This chain joins TRBV18 and TRBJ2-7, with D possibly being TRBD2 (6 bases). The sequencing input was peripheral blood. This CDR3 is CASSPIPSARSSYEQYF. The CDR3 coding sequence is TGTGCCAGCTCACCAATACCTAGCGCGCGGAGCTCCTACGAGCAGTACTTC.